This T cell receptor beta chain was captured in a study of shared clonotypes between healthy human individuals. The CDR3 runs 13 residues. Trimming cost V 4 bases and J 3 bases, with 10 bases left between them. CDR1 and CDR2 (germline): SGHRS, YFSETQ. Concerning this clone: As yet, its antigen is unknown.

Study outcomes and limitations: Sampling used blood alone; tissue repertoires probably differ.

Donors comprised only Caucasian adults living in Nashville, Tennessee. Source study methods: From ImmunoSEQ came sequences covering only the junction and carrying no quality scores, so filtering differed. This table comes from immunoSEQ multiplex PCR, and its TCRdb copy is limited to in-frame clones, with some not included. That table gives V, J and clone size, and the DNA gave D and trimming. The sample yields about 490,000 clones, 70% to 85% seen once. This rearrangement joins TRBV5-1 to TRBJ1-1; TRBD1 is a possible D gene (5 bases). The sample taken for sequencing was PBMCs. This clonotype originated in a woman aged 40 to 50 in good health. Some clones in this sample may be carry-over from other donors' samples. The CDR3 DNA reads as TGCGCCAGCAGCCCTTTCAGGGACACTGAAGCTTTCTTT. Protein sequence: CASSPFRDTEAFF.